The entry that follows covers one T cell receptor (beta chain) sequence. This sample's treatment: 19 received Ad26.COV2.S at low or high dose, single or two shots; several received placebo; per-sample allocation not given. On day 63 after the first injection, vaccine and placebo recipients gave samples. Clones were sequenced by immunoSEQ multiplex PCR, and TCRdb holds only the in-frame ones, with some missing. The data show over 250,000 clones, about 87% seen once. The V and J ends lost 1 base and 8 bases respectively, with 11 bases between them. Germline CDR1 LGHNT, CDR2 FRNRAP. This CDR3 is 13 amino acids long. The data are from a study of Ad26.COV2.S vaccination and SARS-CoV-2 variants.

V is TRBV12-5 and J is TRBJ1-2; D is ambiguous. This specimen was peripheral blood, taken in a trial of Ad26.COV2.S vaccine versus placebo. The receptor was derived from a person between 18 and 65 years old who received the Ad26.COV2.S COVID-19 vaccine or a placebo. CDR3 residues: CASGLGEIGGYTF. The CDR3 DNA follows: TGTGCTAGTGGTTTGGGAGAAATAGGGGGCTACACCTTC.